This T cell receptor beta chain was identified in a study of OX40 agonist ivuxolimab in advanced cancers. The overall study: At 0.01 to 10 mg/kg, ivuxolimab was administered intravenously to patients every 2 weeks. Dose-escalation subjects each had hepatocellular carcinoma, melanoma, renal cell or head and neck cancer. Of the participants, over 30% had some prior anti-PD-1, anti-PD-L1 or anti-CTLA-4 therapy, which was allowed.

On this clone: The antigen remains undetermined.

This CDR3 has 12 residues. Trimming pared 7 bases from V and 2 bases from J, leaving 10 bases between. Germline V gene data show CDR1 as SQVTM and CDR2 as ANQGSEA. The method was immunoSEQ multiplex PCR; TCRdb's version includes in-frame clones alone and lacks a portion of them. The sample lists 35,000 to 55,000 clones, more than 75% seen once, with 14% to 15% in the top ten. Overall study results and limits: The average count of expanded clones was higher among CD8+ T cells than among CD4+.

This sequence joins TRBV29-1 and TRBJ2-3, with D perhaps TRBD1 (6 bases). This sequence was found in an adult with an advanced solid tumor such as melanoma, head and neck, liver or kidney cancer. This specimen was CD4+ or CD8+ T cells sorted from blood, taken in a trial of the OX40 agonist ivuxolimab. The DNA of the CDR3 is TGCAGCGCCCGGGACACCACAGATACGCAGTATTTT. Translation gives CSARDTTDTQYF.